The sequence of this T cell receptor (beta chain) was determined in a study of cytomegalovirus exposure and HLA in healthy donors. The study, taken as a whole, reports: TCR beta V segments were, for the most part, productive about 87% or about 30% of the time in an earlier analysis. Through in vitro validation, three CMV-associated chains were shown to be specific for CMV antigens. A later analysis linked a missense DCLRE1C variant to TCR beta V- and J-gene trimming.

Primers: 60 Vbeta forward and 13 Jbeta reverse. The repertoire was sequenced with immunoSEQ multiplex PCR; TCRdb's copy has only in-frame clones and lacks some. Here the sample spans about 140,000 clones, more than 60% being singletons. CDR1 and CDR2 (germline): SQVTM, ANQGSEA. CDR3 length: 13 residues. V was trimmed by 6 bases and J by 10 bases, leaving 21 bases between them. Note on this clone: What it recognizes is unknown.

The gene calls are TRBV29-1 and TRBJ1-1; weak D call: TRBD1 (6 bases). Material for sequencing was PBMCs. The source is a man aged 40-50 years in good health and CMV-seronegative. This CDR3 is CSVRQVVERGAFF. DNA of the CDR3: TGCAGCGTCCGACAGGTGGTCGAGAGGGGAGCTTTCTTT.